A selection of T cell receptor beta chains follows, all from one sample in a study of T cells in Graves' hyperthyroidism and ophthalmopathy. In TCRdb, the multiplex PCR reads were re-called with MiXCR into one record per CDR3 protein. Here the sample spans some 560,000 distinct CDR3 sequences, 13% to 15% being singletons. The specimen sequenced was blood. Receptors were obtained from a woman between 40 and 50 years old with Graves' hyperthyroidism. CDR3s include the opening cysteine and the closing phenylalanine or tryptophan. The D gene is left open where the match is weak. Clone size is not always given. Where it is, it says once, few, many or a class for expanded clones.

clone size,D gene,J gene,V gene,CDR3 DNA,CDR3 protein
many,TRBD1,TRBJ2-7,TRBV6-1,TGTGCCAGCAGTGAAGATTGGACAGGGCAATCCGAGCAGTACTTC,CASSEDWTGQSEQYF
many,.,TRBJ2-1,TRBV20-1,TGCAGTGCGCCTAACGGGGGCTCCTACAATGAGCAGTTCTTC,CSAPNGGSYNEQFF
many,.,TRBJ2-1,TRBV11-2,TGTGCCAGCAGCCCCAAAGGAGTGGGGAGGAATGAGCAGTTCTTC,CASSPKGVGRNEQFF
.,.,TRBJ1-1,TRBV29-1,TGCAGCGTTGATGACCCCATCAACACTGAAGCTTTCTTT,CSVDDPINTEAFF
many,TRBD2,TRBJ2-1,TRBV6-2/TRBV6-3,TGTGCCAGCAGTTCAAGCGGGACTTACTACAATGAGCAGTTCTTC,CASSSSGTYYNEQFF
many,.,TRBJ2-5,TRBV7-3,TGTGCCAGCAGCGAAGGGGGGGTAATGGAGACCCAGTACTTC,CASSEGGVMETQYF
many,.,TRBJ2-1,TRBV29-1,TGCAGCGTGGAAATCCCCTTGCAAAGCTCCTACAATGAGCAGTTCTTC,CSVEIPLQSSYNEQFF
many,.,TRBJ2-3,TRBV12-3/TRBV12-4,TGTGCCAGCAGTTGGTCAGGACTCAACACAGATACGCAGTATTTT,CASSWSGLNTDTQYF
many,.,TRBJ2-1,TRBV7-2,TGTGCCAGCAGCTTAGGCTACAGCCAGGAGCAGTTCTTC,CASSLGYSQEQFF
.,TRBD1,TRBJ1-2,TRBV5-4,TGTGCCAGCAGCTTGGGGGGACAGGGGATGTATGGCTACACCTTC,CASSLGGQGMYGYTF
many,.,TRBJ2-5,TRBV18,TGTGCCAGCTCACCACGGGCGGAGACCCAGTACTTC,CASSPRAETQYF
.,TRBD1,TRBJ1-6,TRBV4-1,TGCGCCAGCAGCCCGGGACAGCCCCTATTATCACCCCTCCACTTT,CASSPGQPLLSPLHF
many,.,TRBJ1-2,TRBV28,TGTGCCAGCAGTTTTAAAGACGGCTACACCTTC,CASSFKDGYTF
many,TRBD1,TRBJ2-7,TRBV2,TGTGCCAGCAGTGAAGCGCAACCCTTGGGACAGTCCTACGAGCAGTACTTC,CASSEAQPLGQSYEQYF
few,.,TRBJ2-7,TRBV20-1,TGCAGTGCTAGTTTGCTCGAGCAGTACTTC,CSASLLEQYF
many,.,TRBJ1-4,TRBV11-2,TGTGCCAGCAGCTCCCTGCTACAGGGTTCTAATGAAAAACTGTTTTTT,CASSSLLQGSNEKLFF
.,.,TRBJ1-1,TRBV6-2/TRBV6-3,TGTGCCAGCAGTTACTCATTTCCCCCGAATGAAGCTTTCTTT,CASSYSFPPNEAFF
.,TRBD2,TRBJ2-7,TRBV6-5,TGTGCCAGCAGTTACCGGCTGGTAGCGGGAGGGCCAGGCGAGCAGTACTTC,CASSYRLVAGGPGEQYF
many,.,TRBJ2-7,TRBV29-1,TGCAGCGTCACAGGATCCGCAGGCGAGCAGTACTTC,CSVTGSAGEQYF
few,TRBD1,TRBJ1-6,TRBV5-4,TGTGCCAGCAGCTTGCCCCGACAGGGATCCACTAATTCACCCCTCCACTTT,CASSLPRQGSTNSPLHF
.,TRBD1,TRBJ2-5,TRBV28,TGTGCCAGCAGGACAGGGGGGAGAGAGACCCAGTACTTC,CASRTGGRETQYF
.,.,TRBJ2-3,TRBV9,TGTGCCAGCAGCGTAGGGTTAGGACTCACTAGCACAGATACGCAGTATTTT,CASSVGLGLTSTDTQYF
.,TRBD2,TRBJ2-1,TRBV27,TGTGCCAGCAGAGGGACTAGCTCCTACAATGAGCAGTTCTTC,CASRGTSSYNEQFF
many,.,TRBJ2-2,TRBV5-1,TGCGCCAGCAGCTTGGCCGGGACCACCACCGGGGAGCTGTTTTTT,CASSLAGTTTGELFF
many,TRBD2,TRBJ2-5,TRBV20-1,TGCAGTGCTAGAGATCCCCGGACTAGCGCCCAAGAGACCCAGTACTTC,CSARDPRTSAQETQYF
.,.,TRBJ1-4,TRBV3-1,TGTGCCAGCAGACTTCAGGCCCGTAATGAAAAACTGTTTTTT,CASRLQARNEKLFF